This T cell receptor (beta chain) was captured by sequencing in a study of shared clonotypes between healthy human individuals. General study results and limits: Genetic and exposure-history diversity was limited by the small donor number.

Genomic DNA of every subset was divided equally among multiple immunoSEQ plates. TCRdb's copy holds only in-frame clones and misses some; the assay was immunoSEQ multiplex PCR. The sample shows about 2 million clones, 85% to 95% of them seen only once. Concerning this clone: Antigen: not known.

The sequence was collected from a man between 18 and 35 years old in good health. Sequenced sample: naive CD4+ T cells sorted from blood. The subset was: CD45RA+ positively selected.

The CDR3 sequence is CASSYRSGAEAFF. In DNA form, the CDR3 reads TGTGCCAGCAGTTACCGTTCAGGGGCGGAAGCTTTCTTT. V usage is TRBV6-5 and J usage is TRBJ1-1; the D gene is possibly TRBD1 (6 bases). Germline CDR1 is MNHEY and CDR2 is SVGAGI. V was cut by 2 bases and J by 8 bases, with 12 bases left in between. There are 13 residues in the CDR3.